What follows are 20 T cell receptor beta chains derived from one specimen sequenced in a study of molecular identifiers for immune sequencing clone quantification. TCRdb processed the PCR reads anew with MiXCR; each CDR3 protein has one entry. Among 68,000 or so distinct CDR3 sequences listed, 17% were seen once. The sample taken for sequencing was naive CD8+ T cells from blood, with Jurkat cell RNA spiked in. Indicated subset: FACS-sorted CD8+CD4-CCR7+CD45RA+ naive T cells. The source of these receptors is a human donor in good health. Some libraries in this study had Jurkat cell RNA spiked in.

This clonotype was seen repeatedly, ten times or more. This chain connects TRBV6-1 to TRBJ1-2, with D perhaps matching TRBD1 (5 bases). V was cut by 2 bases and J by 4 bases, with 8 bases left in between. In germline, CDR1 is MNHNS, CDR2 SASEGT. The CDR3 has 13 amino acids. This CDR3 is CASSEQGTYGYTF. The CDR3 bases are TGTGCCAGCAGTGAACAGGGAACCTATGGCTACACCTTC.

Of note for this clonotype: This may come from a read error, since a much larger clone is one base off. The V call is TRBV24-1, the J call TRBJ1-1, with D possibly being TRBD1 (6 bases). The CDR3 spans 15 residues. Trimming took 12 bases from V and 3 from J, leaving 22 bases between them. Per the germline V gene, CDR1 is KGHDR and CDR2 is SFDVKD. CDR3 amino acids: CAATTGGAADTEAFF. The CDR3 DNA is TGTGCCGCCACTACCGGGGGGGCCGCGGACACTGAAGCTTTCTTT.

This clonotype was recorded many times. The V call is TRBV7-9, the J call TRBJ2-6, with D possibly TRBD1 on 5 matching bases. CDR3 length: 17 residues. The germline gives CDR1 SEHNR, CDR2 FQNEAQ (reference sequence). The V end lost 5 bases, the J end lost 2 bases, and 16 bases lay between the germline ends. This chain's CDR3 is CASSPRGDSPGANVLTF. The CDR3 DNA follows: TGTGCCAGCAGCCCAAGGGGCGATTCGCCTGGGGCCAACGTCCTGACTTTC.

In this sample, this clonotype turned up once. A much larger clone lies a single base off, so this may be a read error. The J gene is TRBJ1-1, the V gene TRBV19; D gene uncertain. Germline V gene data show CDR1 as LNHDA and CDR2 as SQIVND (reference sequence). This CDR3 spans 13 amino acids. The V end was cut by 6 bases, the J end by 6 bases, with 14 bases between. The CDR3 protein is CASSTVPDAEAFF. In nucleotides, the CDR3 is TGTGCCAGTAGCACCGTCCCAGACGCTGAAGCTTTCTTT.

This clonotype has ten or more counts. The V and J genes are TRBV29-1 and TRBJ1-2, with 10 bases aligning to TRBD1. This CDR3 contains 20 residues. The germline V gene has CDR1 SQVTM and CDR2 ANQGSEA. With V trimmed by 0 bases and J by 0 bases, 16 bases remained unmatched. The CDR3 sequence: CSVEDLPSGTGVLANYGYTF. The CDR3 nucleotides read TGCAGCGTTGAAGATCTTCCCTCCGGGACAGGGGTTTTAGCTAACTATGGCTACACCTTC.

The chain joins TRBV24-1 to TRBJ2-5; 7 bases agree with TRBD1. Germline values: CDR1 KGHDR, CDR2 SFDVKD. V shed 3 bases and J 3 bases; nucleotides not matched to a gene: 6. The CDR3 loop spans 15 amino acids. CDR3 sequence (DNA): TGTGCCACCAGTGATGTGAGGACAGGTGAAGAGACCCAGTACTTC. It specifies CATSDVRTGEETQYF.

For this clonotype: This may come from a read error, since a much larger clone is one base off. J is TRBJ2-7 and V is TRBV28, with D possibly being TRBD1 or TRBD2 (5 bases each). The CDR3 has 13 amino acids. Germline V lookup: CDR1 MDHEN, CDR2 SYDVKM. For the CDR3, the DNA is TGTGCCAGCAGTTTAGAGGGGTCCTTCGAGCAGTACTTC. Its translation: CASSLEGSFEQYF.

This clonotype was observed at least ten times. The chain joins TRBV5-8 to TRBJ2-3, with a possible D match to TRBD2 (5 bases). V dropped 3 bases and J dropped 0 bases, with 11 bases sitting between them. In germline, CDR1 is SGHTS, CDR2 YDEGEE. This CDR3 is built from 15 residues. CDR3 region: CASSWADSSTDTQYF. CDR3 DNA sequence: TGTGCCAGCAGCTGGGCGGACTCTAGCACAGATACGCAGTATTTT.

The V and J genes are TRBV20-1 and TRBJ2-1; the match to TRBD2 covers 8 bases. J lost 8 bases, V lost 2 bases, and 5 bases had no gene match. This CDR3 has 13 amino acids. Germline V gives CDR1 DFQATT, CDR2 SNEGSKA (reference sequence). In DNA, the CDR3 is TGCAGTGCTAGAAAGACTAGCGAGCATGAGCAGTTCTTC. Its protein is CSARKTSEHEQFF.

A note on this clonotype: A much more abundant neighbour one base away suggests this may be a read error. The chain couples TRBV7-9 to TRBJ1-1; D remains ambiguous. Germline assignment: CDR1 SEHNR and CDR2 FQNEAQ (reference sequence). This CDR3 is 15 amino acids long. This CDR3 is CASSKPRAANTETFF. CDR3 nucleotide sequence: TGTGCCAGCAGCAAGCCACGGGCTGCGAACACTGAAACTTTCTTT.

This clonotype was seen repeatedly, ten times or more. The J gene is TRBJ2-6, the V gene TRBV6-5, with TRBD1 matching over 8 bases. V shed 1 base and J 2 bases; nucleotides not matched to a gene: 7. The CDR3 loop spans 18 amino acids. Germline assignment: CDR1 MNHEY and CDR2 SVGAGI. The CDR3 DNA sequence: TGTGCCAGCAGTTACTTGACAGGGGTTGTGCCTGGGGCCAACGTCCTGACTTTC. The encoded protein is CASSYLTGVVPGANVLTF.

This clonotype was seen at least ten times. The V gene is TRBV4-2, the J gene TRBJ1-5; D may be TRBD1 (5 bases). With 0 bases removed from V and 1 base from J, the gap between germline ends came to 7 bases. The CDR3 is made up of 15 amino acids. Germline lookup yields CDR1 LGHNA and CDR2 YNFKEQ. CDR3: CASSQEWGSNQPQHF. CDR3 DNA sequence: TGTGCCAGCAGCCAAGAGTGGGGGAGCAATCAGCCCCAGCATTTT.

Comments on this clonotype: A clone one base away is much larger, so this may be a read error. The rearrangement links TRBV5-1 to TRBJ2-7; no reliable D call. The V end was cut by 2 bases, the J end by 9 bases, with 12 bases between. The CDR3 runs to 12 residues. Germline V lookup: CDR1 SGHRS, CDR2 YFSETQ. CDR3 coding DNA: TGCGCCAGCAGCTTAAGGGAATGGGGGCAGTACTTC. Its protein is CASSLREWGQYF.

The J gene is TRBJ2-2, the V gene TRBV6-5; D call uncertain. V was pared by 0 bases and J by 10 bases, with 6 bases between. CDR3 length: 12 residues. Germline V gene lookup returns CDR1 MNHEY and CDR2 SVGAGI. This chain's CDR3 is CASSYSRQELFF. Written as DNA, the CDR3 is TGTGCCAGCAGTTACTCGCGCCAGGAGCTGTTTTTT.

In its sample, this clonotype was seen many times. This chain links TRBV6-5 with TRBJ2-7; 13 bases line up with TRBD2. The CDR3 length is 15 residues. CDR1 and CDR2 (germline): MNHEY, SVGAGI. J gave up 7 bases and V 6 bases, and 9 bases lay outside the gene matches. This CDR3 reads CASSLGTSGILEQYF. DNA of the CDR3: TGTGCCAGCAGCCTCGGGACTAGCGGGATCCTGGAGCAGTACTTC.

The chain uses TRBV10-3 and TRBJ2-1, with TRBD2 matching 11 bases. CDR1 and CDR2 (germline): ENHRY, SYGVKD. V lost 3 bases, J lost 2 bases, and 6 bases stayed unmatched. This CDR3 has 17 amino acids. In nucleotides, the CDR3 is TGTGCCATCAGTGAAAGGGGACTAGCGGATGCCTACAATGAGCAGTTCTTC. This encodes CAISERGLADAYNEQFF.

Comment on this clonotype: Given a much more abundant clone one base away, this may be a read error. The rearrangement joins TRBV20-1 to TRBJ2-7, with a possible D match to TRBD2 (6 bases). CDR1 is DFQATT and CDR2 is SNEGSKA in the germline V gene (reference sequence). The CDR3 contains 16 residues. The V gene lost 0 bases and the J gene lost 7 bases, with 22 bases spanning the gap. The CDR3 DNA reads TGCAGTGCTAGAGATTGGCTAGCGTCCCGGCTCGGGGAGCAGTACTTC. It codes for CSARDWLASRLGEQYF.

This clonotype was seen ten or more times. V is TRBV28 and J is TRBJ1-5, with TRBD1 matching over 8 bases. V dropped 1 base and J dropped 2; count of bases not matched to a gene: 4. Germline CDR1 reads MDHEN; CDR2 reads SYDVKM. The CDR3 totals 16 residues. Written as DNA, the CDR3 is TGTGCCAGCAGTTTATCCAGGGGGCAAGGCAATCAGCCCCAGCATTTT. It codes for CASSLSRGQGNQPQHF.

This clonotype was recorded many times. This chain joins TRBV5-1 and TRBJ2-2, with 7 positions matching TRBD1. CDR1 is SGHRS, CDR2 YFSETQ, per germline. With V trimmed by 6 bases and J by 0 bases, 11 bases remained unmatched. This CDR3 comprises 17 residues. Here the CDR3 DNA reads TGCGCCAGCACTACGGCCCTGGGGACAGCGAACACCGGGGAGCTGTTTTTT. Its translation: CASTTALGTANTGELFF. The whole variable domain, remainder taken from reference TRBV5-1 and TRBJ2-2, is KAGVTQTPRYLIKTRGQQVTLSCSPISGHRSVSWYQQTPGQGLQFLFEYFSETQRNKGNFPGRFSGRQFSNSRSEMNVSTLELGDSALYLCASTTALGTANTGELFFGEGSRLTVL.

This clonotype was seen ten or more times. This chain uses TRBV7-3 with TRBJ2-1; the match to TRBD2 covers 9 bases. The CDR3 runs 20 residues. The V gene's germline CDR1 is SGHTA and CDR2 FQGTGA. After removal of 0 bases from V and 0 bases from J, the junction contained 12 bases not matched to a gene. The DNA for the CDR3 is TGTGCCAGCAGCTTAACGGTTTCGGCGGGAGGGCCGAGCTCCTACAATGAGCAGTTCTTC. It is translated as CASSLTVSAGGPSSYNEQFF. Full variable domain (remainder filled in from reference TRBV7-3 and TRBJ2-1): GAGVSQTPSNKVTEKGKYVELRCDPISGHTALYWYRQSLGQGPEFLIYFQGTGAADDSGLPNDRFFAVRPEGSVSTLKIQRTERGDSAVYLCASSLTVSAGGPSSYNEQFFGPGTRLTVL.